The present T cell receptor (beta chain) was sequenced within a study of blood T cell repertoires in COVID-19. Assay: immunoSEQ multiplex PCR; the TCRdb copy retains only in-frame clones and omits some. Among around 88,000 clones, roughly 80% were seen once, and the ten largest hold approximately 4.5%. J gave up 5 bases and V 0 bases, and 7 bases lay outside the gene matches. The CDR3 has 15 amino acids. CDR1 and CDR2 (germline): SGHRS, YFSETQ. The source material was peripheral blood. The chain joins TRBV5-1 to TRBJ2-5, with 7 bases that match TRBD2. This TCR was recovered from a man aged 55 to 70 with acute or convalescent COVID-19. This chain's CDR3 is CASSLDGGGWETQYF. The CDR3 DNA reads TGCGCCAGCAGCTTGGATGGCGGGGGATGGGAGACCCAGTACTTC.